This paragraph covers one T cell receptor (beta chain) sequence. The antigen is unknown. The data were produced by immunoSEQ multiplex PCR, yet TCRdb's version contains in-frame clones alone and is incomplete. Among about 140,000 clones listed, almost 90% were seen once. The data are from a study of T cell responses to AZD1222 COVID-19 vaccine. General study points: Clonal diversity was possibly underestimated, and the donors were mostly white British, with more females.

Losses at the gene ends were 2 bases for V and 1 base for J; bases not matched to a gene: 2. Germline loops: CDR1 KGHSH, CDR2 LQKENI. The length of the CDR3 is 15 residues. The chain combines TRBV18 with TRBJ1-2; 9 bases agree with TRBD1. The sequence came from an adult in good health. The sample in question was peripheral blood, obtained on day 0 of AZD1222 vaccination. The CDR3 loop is CASSPRDRVNYGYTF. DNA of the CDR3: TGTGCCAGCTCACCAAGGGACAGGGTTAACTATGGCTACACCTTC.